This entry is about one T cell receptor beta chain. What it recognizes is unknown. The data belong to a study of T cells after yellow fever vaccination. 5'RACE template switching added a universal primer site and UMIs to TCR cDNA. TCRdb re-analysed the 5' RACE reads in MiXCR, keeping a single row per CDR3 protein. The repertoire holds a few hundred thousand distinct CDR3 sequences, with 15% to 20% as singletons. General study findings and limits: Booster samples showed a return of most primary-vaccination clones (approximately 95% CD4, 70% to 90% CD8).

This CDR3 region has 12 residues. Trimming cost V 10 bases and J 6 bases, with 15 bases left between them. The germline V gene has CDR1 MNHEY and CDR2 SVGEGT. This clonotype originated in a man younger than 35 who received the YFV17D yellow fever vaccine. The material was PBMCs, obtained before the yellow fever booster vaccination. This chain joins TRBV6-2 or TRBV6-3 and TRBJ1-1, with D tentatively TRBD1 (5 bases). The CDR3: CATSSGRSEAFF. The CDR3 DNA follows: TGTGCCACATCTTCGGGGCGCTCTGAAGCTTTCTTT.